The 7 T cell receptor beta chains below were found in one sample sequenced in a study of T cell repertoires in cytomegalovirus infection. TCRdb redid the calling of the reads with MiXCR, one entry per CDR3 protein. The sample yields approximately 1,000,000 distinct CDR3 sequences, less than 40% seen once. No antigen has been identified for these receptors. The material sequenced was cultured CD8+ T cells from PBMCs, taken from culture after CMV antigen stimulation. The receptors were sampled from a human donor in good health (CMV status not recorded). Some clones in this sample may be carry-over from other donors' samples.

This clonotype was seen only a few times. CDR3: CAISEREGAMNIQYF. CDR3 nucleotide sequence: TGTGCCATCAGTGAGAGGGAGGGGGCCATGAACATTCAGTACTTC. This rearrangement joins TRBV10-3 to TRBJ2-4, with D perhaps TRBD1 or TRBD2 (7 bases each). Germline-derived CDR1 and CDR2 are ENHRY and SYGVKD. The length of the CDR3 is 15 residues. Trimming removed 2 bases at V and 7 bases at J, with 15 bases between.

On this clonotype itself: This could be a read error, since a much larger clone is one nucleotide away. CDR3 amino acids: CASRLSLGTSYEQYF. The CDR3 DNA reads TGTGCCAGCCGCTTAAGTTTGGGCACCTCCTACGAGCAGTACTTC. This chain uses TRBV7-2 with TRBJ2-7; D is uncertain. Germline CDR1 is SGHTA and CDR2 is FQGNSA. The CDR3 is made up of 15 amino acids.

The chain recombines TRBV6-2 or TRBV6-3 with TRBJ2-1; TRBD1 matches at 10 bases. The germline CDR1 and CDR2 sequences are MNHEY and SVGEGT. This CDR3 comprises 15 residues. V dropped 5 bases and J dropped 9; count of bases not matched to a gene: 10. CDR3: CASSASGQGFSEQFF. The DNA of the CDR3 is TGTGCCAGCAGTGCGTCGGGACAGGGGTTCAGTGAGCAGTTCTTC.

This clonotype was recorded a few times. V and J are TRBV6-6 and TRBJ1-1; a possible D gene is TRBD1 (5 bases). V shed 6 bases and J shed 7 bases, with 24 bases lying between them. The germline V gene encodes CDR1 MNHNY and CDR2 SVGAGI (reference sequence). The CDR3 is 16 amino acids. The DNA for the CDR3 is TGTGCCAGCAGCCTTCTCACAGGCTTCCCTGGGGGTGAAGCTTTCTTT. This translates into CASSLLTGFPGGEAFF.

This clonotype showed up just a few times. V gene TRBV28 combines with J gene TRBJ1-1; no reliable D call. V was pared by 5 bases and J by 6 bases, with 13 bases between. CDR1 and CDR2 from the germline V gene are MDHEN and SYDVKM. The CDR3 loop spans 13 amino acids. The DNA of the CDR3 is TGTGCCAGCAGTATATACCGAGCCTCTGAAGCTTTCTTT. As protein: CASSIYRASEAFF. Full variable domain (rest looked up from reference TRBV28 and TRBJ1-1): DVKVTQSSRYLVKRTGEKVFLECVQDMDHENMFWYRQDPGLGLRLIYFSYDVKMKEKGDIPEGYSVSREKKERFSLILESASTNQTSMYLCASSIYRASEAFFGQGTRLTVV.

In its sample, this clonotype was seen many times. The genes are TRBV7-2 and TRBJ2-3; possible D gene TRBD2, 6 bases. The ends were cut back, 2 bases at V and 1 base at J, with 10 bases in the middle. This CDR3 contains 15 residues. The germline CDR1 and CDR2 sequences are SGHTA and FQGNSA. CDR3 sequence (DNA): TGTGCCAGCAGCTTATTGACGGGGGGCACAGATACGCAGTATTTT. This encodes CASSLLTGGTDTQYF.

The V and J genes are TRBV12-3 or TRBV12-4 and TRBJ2-5, with D perhaps TRBD1 (6 bases). Trimming took 1 base from V and 5 from J, leaving 11 bases between them. The CDR3 loop spans 14 amino acids. The chain's CDR3 is CASSLDRDWETQYF. CDR3 nucleotide sequence: TGTGCCAGCAGTTTAGACAGGGATTGGGAGACCCAGTACTTC.